The clone carrying this TCR beta chain was recorded a few times. The sample is drawn from a study of response to subunit inactivated influenza vaccine. TCRdb independently ran MiXCR on the RT-PCR reads; one entry per CDR3 protein. The sample holds around 790,000 distinct CDR3 sequences; about 20% are singletons and the top ten take roughly 10%. V dropped 3 bases and J dropped 6 bases, with 19 bases sitting between them. The germline V gene encodes CDR1 SGHVS and CDR2 FQNEAQ. The CDR3 is 16 amino acids. The sequenced sample was PBMCs from blood, obtained about 5 days after vaccination. V gene TRBV7-8 combines with J gene TRBJ2-3; D is possibly TRBD1 or TRBD2 (5 bases each). The TCR comes from a middle-aged man who received an inactivated influenza vaccine. CDR3 coding DNA: TGTGCCAGCAGCTTTACCGGGACCAGGGAGAAGGATACGCAGTATTTT. Residues: CASSFTGTREKDTQYF.